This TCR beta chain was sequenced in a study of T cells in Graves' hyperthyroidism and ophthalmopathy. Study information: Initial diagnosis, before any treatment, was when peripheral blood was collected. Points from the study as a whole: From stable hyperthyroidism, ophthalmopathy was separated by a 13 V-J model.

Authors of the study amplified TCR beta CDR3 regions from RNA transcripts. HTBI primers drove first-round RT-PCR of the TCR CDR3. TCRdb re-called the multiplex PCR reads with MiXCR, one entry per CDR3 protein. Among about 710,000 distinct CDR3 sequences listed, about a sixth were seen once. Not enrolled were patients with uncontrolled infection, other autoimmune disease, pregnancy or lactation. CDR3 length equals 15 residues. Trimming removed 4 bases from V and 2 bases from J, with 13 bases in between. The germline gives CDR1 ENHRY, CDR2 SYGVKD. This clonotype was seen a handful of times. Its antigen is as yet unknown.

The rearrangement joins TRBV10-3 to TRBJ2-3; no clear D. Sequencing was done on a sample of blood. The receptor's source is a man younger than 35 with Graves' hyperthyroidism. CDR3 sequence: CAISVSETVTDTQYF. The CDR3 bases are TGTGCCATCAGTGTTTCAGAGACGGTCACAGATACGCAGTATTTT.